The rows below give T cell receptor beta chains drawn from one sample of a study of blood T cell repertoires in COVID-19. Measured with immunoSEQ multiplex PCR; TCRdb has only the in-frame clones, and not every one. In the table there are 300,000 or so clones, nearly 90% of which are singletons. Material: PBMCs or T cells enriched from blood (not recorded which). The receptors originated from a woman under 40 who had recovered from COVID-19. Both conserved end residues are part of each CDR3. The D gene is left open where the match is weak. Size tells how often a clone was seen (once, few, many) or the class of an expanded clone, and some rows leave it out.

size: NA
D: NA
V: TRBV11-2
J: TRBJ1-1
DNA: TGTGCCAGCAGCTTATTTCGGGCGGGCACTGAAGCTTTCTTT
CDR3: CASSLFRAGTEAFF

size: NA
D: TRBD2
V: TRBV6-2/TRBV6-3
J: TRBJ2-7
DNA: TGTGCCAGCAGTACCAGCGGGGGTTTCTCCTACGAGCAGTACTTC
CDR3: CASSTSGGFSYEQYF

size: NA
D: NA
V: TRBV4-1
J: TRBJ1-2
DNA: TGCGCCAGCAGCCAAGTGGGAGGGAGGGCTGGCTACACCTTC
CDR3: CASSQVGGRAGYTF

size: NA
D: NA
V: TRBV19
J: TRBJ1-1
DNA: TGTGCCAGTAATAGGGGGGGGAACGCTGAAGCTTTCTTT
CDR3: CASNRGGNAEAFF

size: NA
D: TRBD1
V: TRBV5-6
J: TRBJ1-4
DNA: TGTGCCAGCAGCTTGGGGACAGGGGGCTATGAAAAACTGTTTTTT
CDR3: CASSLGTGGYEKLFF

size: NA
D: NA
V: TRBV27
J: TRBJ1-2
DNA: TGTGCCAGCAGTCCTACCGGGGATGGAAGTGGTGGCTACACCTTC
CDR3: CASSPTGDGSGGYTF

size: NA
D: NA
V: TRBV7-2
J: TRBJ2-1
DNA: TGTGCCAGCAGCTTAGCCACAGCATTATTCAATGAGCAGTTCTTC
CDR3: CASSLATALFNEQFF

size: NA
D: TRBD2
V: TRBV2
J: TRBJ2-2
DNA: TGTGCCAGCAGCAAACAAATACTAGCGGGCCTGACCGGGGAGCTGTTTTTT
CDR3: CASSKQILAGLTGELFF

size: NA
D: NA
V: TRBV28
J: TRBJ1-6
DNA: TGTGCCAGCAGTTTCTCGGGCGCGGGCAATTCACCCCTCCACTTT
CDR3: CASSFSGAGNSPLHF

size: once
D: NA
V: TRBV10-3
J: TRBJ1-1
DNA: TGTGCCATCAGGAGGGGAGGGGTTACGGCTGAAGCTTTCTTT
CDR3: CAIRRGGVTAEAFF

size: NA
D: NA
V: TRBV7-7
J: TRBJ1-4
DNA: TGTGCTAGCAGCTTGGGCAGTTCAACTAATGAAAAACTGTTTTTT
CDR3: CASSLGSSTNEKLFF

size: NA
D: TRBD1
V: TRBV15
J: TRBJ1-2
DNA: TGTGCCACCAGCAGAGATCCCGGGACAGGGAATGGCTACACCTTC
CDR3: CATSRDPGTGNGYTF

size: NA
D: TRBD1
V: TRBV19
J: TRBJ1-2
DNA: TGTGCCAGTACCATAGACAGGGGCGCTAACTATGGCTACACCTTC
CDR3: CASTIDRGANYGYTF

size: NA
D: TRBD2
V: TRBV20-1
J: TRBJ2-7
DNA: TGCAGTGCTAGTCGTCTAGCGGGGAGTGAGCAGTACTTC
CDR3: CSASRLAGSEQYF

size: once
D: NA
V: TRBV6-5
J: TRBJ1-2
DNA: TGTGCCAGCACTCCGGCGGATGGCTACACCTTC
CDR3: CASTPADGYTF

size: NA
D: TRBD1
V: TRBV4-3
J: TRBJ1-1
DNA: TGCGCCAGCAGCCAGGGGACAGGGCTCATGAACACTGAAGCTTTCTTT
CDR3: CASSQGTGLMNTEAFF

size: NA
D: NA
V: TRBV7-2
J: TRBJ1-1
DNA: TGTGCCAGCAGCTTGGTCGGGTCCAACACTGAAGCTTTCTTT
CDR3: CASSLVGSNTEAFF

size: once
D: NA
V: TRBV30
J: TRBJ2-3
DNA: TGTGCCTGGAGTGACGGACAAGGGGCAGATACGCAGTATTTT
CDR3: CAWSDGQGADTQYF

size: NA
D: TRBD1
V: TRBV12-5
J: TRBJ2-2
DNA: TGTGCTAGTGGTTCGACAGGGATGCATAGGGAGCTGTTTTTT
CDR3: CASGSTGMHRELFF

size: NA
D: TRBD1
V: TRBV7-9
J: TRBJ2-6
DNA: TGTGCCAGCAGCTTGCCGGGACAGGCCGGGGCCAACGTCCTGACTTTC
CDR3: CASSLPGQAGANVLTF

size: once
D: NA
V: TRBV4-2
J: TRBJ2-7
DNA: TGTGCCAGCAGCCCCGACGGCAGGGCCTACGAGCAGTACTTC
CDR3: CASSPDGRAYEQYF

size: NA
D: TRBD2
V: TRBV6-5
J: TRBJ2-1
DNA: TGTGCCAGTATTAGCGGGGGGTTCAATGAGCAGTTCTTC
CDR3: CASISGGFNEQFF

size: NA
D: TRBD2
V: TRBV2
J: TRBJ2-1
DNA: TGTGCCAGCAGTCCTGGACTAGCGGGGGGTGAGCAGTTCTTC
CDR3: CASSPGLAGGEQFF

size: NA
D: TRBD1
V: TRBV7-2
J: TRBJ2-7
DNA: TGTGCCAGCAGCCTTGACAGGGCACGGACCTACGAGCAGTACTTC
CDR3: CASSLDRARTYEQYF

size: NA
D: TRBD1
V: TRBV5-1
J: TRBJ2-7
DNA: TGCGCCAGCAGCCAGACGACAGGGGGCTCTTACGAGCAGTACTTC
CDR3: CASSQTTGGSYEQYF

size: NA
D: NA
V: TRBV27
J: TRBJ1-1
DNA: TGTGCCAGCAGTCCCGGGGTGGGTAATGAAGCTTTCTTT
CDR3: CASSPGVGNEAFF

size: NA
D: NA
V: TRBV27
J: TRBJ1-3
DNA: TGTGCCAGCAGTTCGAGGGCGGGGGCGCTCGGAAACACCATATATTTT
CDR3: CASSSRAGALGNTIYF

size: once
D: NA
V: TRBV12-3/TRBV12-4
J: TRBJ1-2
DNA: TGTGCCAGCAGCCAAGGACAGACCTATGGCTACACCTTC
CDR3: CASSQGQTYGYTF

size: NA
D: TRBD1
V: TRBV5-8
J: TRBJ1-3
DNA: TGTGCCAGCAGCCAGGGACAGGCTGGAAACACCATATATTTT
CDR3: CASSQGQAGNTIYF

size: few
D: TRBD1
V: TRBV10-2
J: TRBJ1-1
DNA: TGCGCCAGCCGTGACAGGGCGATGAGCACTGAAGCTTTCTTT
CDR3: CASRDRAMSTEAFF

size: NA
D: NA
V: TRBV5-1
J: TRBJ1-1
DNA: TGCGCCAGCAGCGTTGACAGGATCGCTGAAGCTTTCTTT
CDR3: CASSVDRIAEAFF

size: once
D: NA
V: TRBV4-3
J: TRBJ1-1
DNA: TGCGCCAGCAGCCAAGACAGGGTATCTGGAGCTTTCTTT
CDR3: CASSQDRVSGAFF

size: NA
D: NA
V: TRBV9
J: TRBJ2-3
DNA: TGTGCCAGCAGCGCCCCGGGACTCGGCACAGATACGCAGTATTTT
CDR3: CASSAPGLGTDTQYF

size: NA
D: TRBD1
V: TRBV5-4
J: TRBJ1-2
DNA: TGTGCCAGCAGCTCGGGACAGGGGATCTATGGCTACACCTTC
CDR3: CASSSGQGIYGYTF

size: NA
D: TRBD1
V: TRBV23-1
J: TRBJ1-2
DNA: TGCGCCAGCAGTCCACCGGGACAGGTACCCTATGGCTACACCTTC
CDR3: CASSPPGQVPYGYTF

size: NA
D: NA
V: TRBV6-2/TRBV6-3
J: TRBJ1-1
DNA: TGTGCCAGCAGCCGGGGACACTCGAACACTGAAGCTTTCTTT
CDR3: CASSRGHSNTEAFF

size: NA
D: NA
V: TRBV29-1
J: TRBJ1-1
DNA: TGCAGCGTTTCCCAGGGAACTGAAGCTTTCTTT
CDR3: CSVSQGTEAFF

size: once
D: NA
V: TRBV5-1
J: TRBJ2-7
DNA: TGCGCCAGCAGCTTGGGGGGCTCCAGGGAGCAGTACTTC
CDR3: CASSLGGSREQYF

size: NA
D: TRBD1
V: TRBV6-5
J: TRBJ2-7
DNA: TGTGCCAGCAGGAGGGGACAGGGGGAGTCCTACGAGCAGTACTTC
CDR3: CASRRGQGESYEQYF

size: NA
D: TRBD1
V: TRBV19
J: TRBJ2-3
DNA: TGTGCCAGTAGCGACAGGGCTAGCACAGATACGCAGTATTTT
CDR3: CASSDRASTDTQYF

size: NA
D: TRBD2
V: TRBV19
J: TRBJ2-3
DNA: TGTGCCAGCCAAGTGGCGGGGGTCCACACAGATACGCAGTATTTT
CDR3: CASQVAGVHTDTQYF

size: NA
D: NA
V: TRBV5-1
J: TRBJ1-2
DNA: TGCGCCAGCAGCTTATCGGGGGGCGCGGACTATGGCTACACCTTC
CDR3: CASSLSGGADYGYTF

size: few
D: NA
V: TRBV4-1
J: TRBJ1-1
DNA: TGCGCCAGCAGCCAAGGTCCAGGGGTGAACACTGAAGCTTTCTTT
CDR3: CASSQGPGVNTEAFF